The rows below give T cell receptor beta chains drawn from one sample of a study of blood T cell repertoires in COVID-19. Using immunoSEQ multiplex PCR, the repertoire was profiled, and TCRdb retains in-frame clones only, with some absent. The table shows 150,000 to 200,000 clones, with around 86% occurring only once. Source material: peripheral blood. The receptors shown here come from a man in his sixties with acute or convalescent COVID-19. Both conserved end residues are part of each CDR3. Fields, in order: D gene, V gene, J gene, clone size, CDR3 protein, CDR3 DNA. The D gene is left open where the match is weak. The size entry is marked missing in some rows and otherwise reads once, few, many or a size class.

TRBD1	TRBV28	TRBJ1-3	many	CASRRRQGRIGNTIYF	TGTGCCAGCAGGCGCAGACAGGGGCGTATTGGAAACACCATATATTTT
TRBD1	TRBV28	TRBJ1-2	few	CASSSGTGSNYGYTF	TGTGCCAGCAGTTCCGGGACAGGGTCTAACTATGGCTACACCTTC
TRBD1	TRBV19	TRBJ1-2	-	CASSIRDRGRRNYGYTF	TGTGCCAGTAGTATCCGGGACAGGGGCAGGCGGAACTATGGCTACACCTTC
-	TRBV28	TRBJ1-1	-	CASSFADRLNTEAFF	TGTGCCAGCAGTTTTGCCGACAGACTGAACACTGAAGCTTTCTTT
TRBD2	TRBV28	TRBJ2-1	-	CASSPSLAGIYEQFF	TGTGCCAGCAGTCCCTCGCTAGCGGGAATCTATGAGCAGTTCTTC
TRBD2	TRBV7-7	TRBJ2-2	-	CASSLSSGTGELFF	TGTGCCAGCAGCTTGTCTAGCGGTACCGGGGAGCTGTTTTTT
-	TRBV5-1	TRBJ2-5	-	CASSLEGGDETQYF	TGCGCCAGCAGCTTGGAGGGCGGGGACGAGACCCAGTACTTC
TRBD1	TRBV15	TRBJ1-6	-	CATSRGTGGSPLHF	TGTGCCACCAGCAGAGGGACAGGGGGTTCACCCCTCCACTTT
-	TRBV7-2	TRBJ1-5	-	CASSLERGPNQPQHF	TGTGCCAGCAGCTTGGAAAGAGGGCCGAATCAGCCCCAGCATTTT
-	TRBV28	TRBJ1-6	-	CASSLPTRAGNSPLHF	TGTGCCAGCAGTCTTCCTACGAGGGCTGGGAATTCACCCCTCCACTTT
TRBD1	TRBV5-5	TRBJ1-2	-	CASTLLGAGGSYGYTF	TGTGCCAGCACCCTCCTCGGGGCAGGGGGCTCCTATGGCTACACCTTC
TRBD1	TRBV2	TRBJ2-5	-	CASGRGLDETQYF	TGTGCCAGCGGCAGGGGGCTTGATGAGACCCAGTACTTC
TRBD2	TRBV5-1	TRBJ2-3	-	CASSTRTSGRPAGTSTDTQYF	TGCGCCAGCAGCACCAGAACTAGCGGGAGGCCTGCTGGGACTAGCACAGATACGCAGTATTTT
-	TRBV6-6	TRBJ1-1	-	CASSLQGTEAFF	TGTGCCAGCAGTTTACAGGGCACCGAAGCTTTCTTT
-	TRBV9	TRBJ2-3	-	CASSVVADSLVTDTQYF	TGTGCCAGCAGCGTAGTGGCGGATAGCTTGGTCACAGATACGCAGTATTTT
-	TRBV11-2	TRBJ1-2	once	CASSSLGGAEYNYGYTF	TGTGCCAGCAGCTCCCTAGGGGGAGCGGAATATAACTATGGCTACACCTTC
TRBD2	TRBV11-3	TRBJ2-3	-	CASSPGLAGGLETQYF	TGTGCCAGCAGCCCAGGACTAGCGGGAGGTTTGGAGACGCAGTATTTT
-	TRBV28	TRBJ1-3	-	CASRAGGNTGGNTIYF	TGTGCCAGCAGGGCGGGGGGGAATACTGGAGGAAACACCATATATTTT
-	TRBV10-2	TRBJ2-7	few	CASSGAGRYEQYF	TGCGCCAGCAGTGGTGCGGGAAGGTACGAGCAGTACTTC
-	TRBV5-1	TRBJ1-2	-	CASSQGPLNYGYTF	TGCGCCAGCAGTCAGGGGCCCCTTAACTATGGCTACACCTTC
TRBD2	TRBV5-1	TRBJ2-5	-	CASSLLASGRETQYF	TGCGCCAGCAGCTTGCTGGCTAGCGGGAGGGAGACCCAGTACTTC
-	TRBV11-1	TRBJ2-2	-	CASTPASGELFF	TGTGCCAGCACCCCCGCGTCCGGGGAGCTGTTTTTT
-	TRBV28	TRBJ1-5	-	CASTLIEDSNQPQHF	TGTGCCAGCACCCTTATTGAGGATAGCAATCAGCCCCAGCATTTT
-	TRBV20-1	TRBJ2-1	-	CSASMNEQFF	TGCAGTGCTAGCATGAATGAGCAGTTCTTC
TRBD2	TRBV29-1	TRBJ2-1	-	CSVEGSGRVNEQFF	TGCAGCGTTGAAGGTAGCGGGAGAGTAAATGAGCAGTTCTTC
-	TRBV27	TRBJ2-1	few	CASSLRVRDNSYNEQFF	TGTGCCAGCAGTTTACGGGTTAGGGACAACTCCTACAATGAGCAGTTCTTC
TRBD1	TRBV7-3	TRBJ1-1	-	CASSLGTGPEAFF	TGTGCCAGCAGCCTTGGGACAGGCCCTGAAGCTTTCTTT
-	TRBV2	TRBJ1-6	few	CASSEGAVSPLHF	TGTGCCAGCAGTGAAGGTGCAGTCTCACCCCTCCACTTT
-	TRBV24-1	TRBJ1-6	-	CATSDPIHF	TGTGCCACCAGTGACCCAATCCACTTT
TRBD1	TRBV30	TRBJ2-6	-	CAWSPGQGARGANVLTF	TGTGCCTGGTCGCCGGGACAGGGGGCGCGCGGGGCCAACGTCCTGACTTTC
-	TRBV28	TRBJ2-5	once	CASSLWQGGETQYF	TGTGCCAGCAGTTTATGGCAGGGGGGAGAGACCCAGTACTTC
-	TRBV6-5	TRBJ2-3	-	CASERSEPTLDTQYF	TGTGCCAGCGAAAGGAGCGAACCGACGCTAGATACGCAGTATTTT
TRBD2	TRBV19	TRBJ2-3	once	CASSIIGRAGTDTQYF	TGTGCCAGTAGTATAATCGGGAGGGCCGGCACAGATACGCAGTATTTT
-	TRBV5-1	TRBJ2-7	-	CASSSDGQPYEQYF	TGCGCCAGCAGCTCCGACGGACAGCCCTACGAGCAGTACTTC
-	TRBV28	TRBJ2-3	-	CASSPGQTDTQYF	TGTGCCAGCAGCCCCGGACAGACAGATACGCAGTATTTT
-	TRBV10-3	TRBJ1-1	-	CAISSQGESKAFF	TGTGCCATCAGTTCACAGGGAGAGAGTAAAGCTTTCTTT
-	TRBV19	TRBJ1-1	-	CASTSGLDTEAFF	TGTGCCAGTACTTCAGGGTTGGACACTGAAGCTTTCTTT
TRBD2	TRBV19	TRBJ2-5	-	CASTSRLAGGLETQYF	TGTGCCAGTACCTCTAGACTAGCGGGAGGCCTAGAGACCCAGTACTTC
TRBD2	TRBV5-8	TRBJ2-4	-	CASGRGGDIQYF	TGTGCCAGCGGCCGGGGGGGGGACATTCAGTACTTC
-	TRBV18	TRBJ2-3	-	CASSPPGLSTDTQYF	TGTGCCAGCTCACCACCGGGACTTAGCACAGATACGCAGTATTTT
TRBD2	TRBV20-1	TRBJ2-5	-	CSASTGTSVETQYF	TGCAGTGCTAGTACCGGGACTAGCGTAGAGACCCAGTACTTC
TRBD2	TRBV28	TRBJ2-5	-	CASSFLAGGRETQYF	TGTGCCAGCAGTTTCTTAGCGGGAGGGCGGGAGACCCAGTACTTC
-	TRBV5-1	TRBJ2-7	-	CASSPFRQADEQYF	TGCGCCAGCAGCCCGTTTCGACAGGCCGACGAGCAGTACTTC
-	TRBV10-2	TRBJ1-5	-	CASSDAGNQPQHF	TGCGCCAGCAGTGATGCAGGGAATCAGCCCCAGCATTTT
TRBD1	TRBV2	TRBJ1-2	once	CASTADRGQNGYTF	TGTGCCAGCACCGCGGACAGGGGGCAGAATGGCTACACCTTC
TRBD2	TRBV28	TRBJ2-1	-	CASSLAGGAYNEQFF	TGTGCCAGCAGTTTAGCGGGAGGGGCCTACAATGAGCAGTTCTTC